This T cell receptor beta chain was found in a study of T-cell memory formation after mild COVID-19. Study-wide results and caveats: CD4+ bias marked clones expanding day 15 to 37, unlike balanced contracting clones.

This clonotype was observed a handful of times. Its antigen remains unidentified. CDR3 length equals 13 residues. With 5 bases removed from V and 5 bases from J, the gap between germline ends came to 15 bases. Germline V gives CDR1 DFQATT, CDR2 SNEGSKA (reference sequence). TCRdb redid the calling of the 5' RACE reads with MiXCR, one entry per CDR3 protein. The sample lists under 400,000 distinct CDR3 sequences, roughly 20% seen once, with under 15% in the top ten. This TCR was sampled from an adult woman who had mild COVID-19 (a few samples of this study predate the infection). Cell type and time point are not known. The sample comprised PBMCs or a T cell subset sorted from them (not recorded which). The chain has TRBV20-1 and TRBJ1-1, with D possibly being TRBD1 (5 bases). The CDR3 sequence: CSAPEAGGTEAFF. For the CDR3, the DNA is TGCAGTGCTCCGGAGGCGGGGGGGACTGAAGCTTTCTTT.